These 7 T cell receptor beta chains originate from one sample sequenced in a study of CD8+CD57+ T cells in acquired aplastic anemia. Investigators profiled TCR beta VDJ and CDR3 from genomic DNA template. TCRdb reprocessed the reads via MiXCR and lists one record per CDR3 protein. Counted here are roughly 170,000 distinct CDR3 sequences, almost 50% occurring once; the ten biggest clones make up 13%. The authors sequenced patients whose flow cytometry had shown CD8+CD57+ cell expansion. Material: sorted CD4+, CD8+, or CD8+CD57+ T cells (not recorded which) from PBMCs. The source is a human donor with aplastic anemia.

This clonotype came up many times. The chain combines TRBV19 with TRBJ1-2; 9 bases map to TRBD1. V trimming: 2 bases; J trimming: 6 bases; junction bases outside the gene matches: 7. This CDR3 spans 15 amino acids. Looked up from germline, CDR1 is LNHDA and CDR2 is SQIVND (reference sequence). CDR3 sequence (DNA): TGTGCCAGTAGTATATCAGGGACAGGGCTACATGGCTACACCTTC. Translation gives CASSISGTGLHGYTF.

Points on this clonotype: Being one base from a much bigger clone, this may be a read error. The chain carries TRBV5-1 and TRBJ1-2; D ambiguous. V was pared by 6 bases and J by 4 bases, with 13 bases between. CDR3 length: 13 residues. In germline, CDR1 is SGHRS, CDR2 YFSETQ. CDR3 sequence: CASTPGEPYGYTF. CDR3 in DNA: TGCGCCAGCACCCCCGGCGAGCCCTATGGCTACACCTTC.

This clonotype was detected only a few times. The junction and the germline gene differ at one end; a read error may be behind it. The genes are TRBV10-3 and TRBJ1-6; no definite D call. Germline V gene data show CDR1 as ENHRY and CDR2 as SYGVKD. This CDR3 contains 14 residues. In nucleotides, the CDR3 is TGTGCCAGCAGTGACTCTGGGGAGAATTCACCCCTCCACTTT. This encodes CASSDSGENSPLHF.

This chain connects TRBV10-3 to TRBJ2-7; 11 bases line up with TRBD1. Unmatched junction bases numbered 6, after V lost 4 bases and J lost 7 bases. CDR1 is ENHRY, CDR2 SYGVKD, per germline. The CDR3 runs 14 residues. CDR3 residues: CAISGTGGAGEQYF. The CDR3 nucleotides are TGTGCCATCAGTGGGACAGGGGGCGCGGGGGAGCAGTACTTC.

J is TRBJ1-2 and V is TRBV20-1; possible D gene TRBD1, 6 bases. CDR1 is DFQATT, CDR2 SNEGSKA, per germline (reference sequence). The CDR3 loop spans 17 amino acids. V was cut by 1 base and J by 4 bases, with 22 bases left in between. The CDR3 region has the DNA TGCAGTGCTAGAGGGGGTGAGGGGGTCAAGAAGTTCTATGGCTACACCTTC. It specifies CSARGGEGVKKFYGYTF.

Here the CDR3 DNA reads TGCAGTGCTAGGTCGAATGGCTACACCTTC. Translation: CSARSNGYTF. The chain carries TRBV20-1 and TRBJ1-2; D not certain. Germline V gene lookup returns CDR1 DFQATT and CDR2 SNEGSKA (reference sequence). The CDR3 is 10 residues long. V lost 3 bases and J lost 6, with 5 bases in between.

In regard to this clonotype: One base away lies a much larger clone, so this may be a sequencing read error. The chain is built from TRBV12-3 or TRBV12-4 and TRBJ1-1, with unresolved D. The CDR3 runs to 15 residues. Trimming stripped 2 bases from V and 2 bases from J, with 12 bases between. The CDR3 DNA reads TGTGCCAGCAGTTTAACGGGGATTGGAAACACTGAAGCTTTCTTT. Amino acid sequence: CASSLTGIGNTEAFF.